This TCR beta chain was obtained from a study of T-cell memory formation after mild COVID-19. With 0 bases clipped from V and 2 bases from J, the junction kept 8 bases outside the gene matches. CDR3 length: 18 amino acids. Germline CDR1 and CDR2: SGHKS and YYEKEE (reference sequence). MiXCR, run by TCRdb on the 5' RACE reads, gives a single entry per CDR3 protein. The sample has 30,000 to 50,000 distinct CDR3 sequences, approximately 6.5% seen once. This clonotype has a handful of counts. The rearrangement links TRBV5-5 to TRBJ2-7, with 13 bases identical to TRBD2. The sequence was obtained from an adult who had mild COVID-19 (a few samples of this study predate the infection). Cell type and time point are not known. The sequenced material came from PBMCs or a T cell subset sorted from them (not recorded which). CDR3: CASSLARSTSGRTYEQYF. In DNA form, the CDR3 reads TGTGCCAGCAGCTTGGCCCGATCGACTAGCGGGAGGACCTACGAGCAGTACTTC.